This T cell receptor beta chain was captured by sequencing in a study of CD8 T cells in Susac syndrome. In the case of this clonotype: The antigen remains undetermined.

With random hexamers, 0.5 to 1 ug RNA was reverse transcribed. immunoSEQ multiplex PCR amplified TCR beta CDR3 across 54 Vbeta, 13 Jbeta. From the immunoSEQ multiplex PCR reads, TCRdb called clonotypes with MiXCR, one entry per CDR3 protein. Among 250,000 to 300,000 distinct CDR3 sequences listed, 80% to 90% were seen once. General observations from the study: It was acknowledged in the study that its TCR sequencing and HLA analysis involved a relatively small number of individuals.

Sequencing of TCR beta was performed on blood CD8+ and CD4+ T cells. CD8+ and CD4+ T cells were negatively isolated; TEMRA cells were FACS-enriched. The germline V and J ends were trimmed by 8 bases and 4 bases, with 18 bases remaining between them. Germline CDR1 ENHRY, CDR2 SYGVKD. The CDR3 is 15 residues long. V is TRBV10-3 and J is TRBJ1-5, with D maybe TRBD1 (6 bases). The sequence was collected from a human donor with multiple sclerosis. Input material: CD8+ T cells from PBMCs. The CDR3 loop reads CAIQVKQGGNQPQHF. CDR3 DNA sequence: TGTGCCATCCAGGTGAAACAAGGGGGAAATCAGCCCCAGCATTTT.